A selection of T cell receptor beta chains follows, all from one sample in a study of shared clonotypes between healthy human individuals. Profiling relied on immunoSEQ multiplex PCR, and the TCRdb table lists in-frame clones only, not all of them. The profile shows over 2,000,000 clones, around 93% of them singletons. Sequences were obtained from naive CD8+ T cells from PBMCs. These receptor sequences come from a man aged 18 to 29 in good health. Some clones in this sample may be carry-over from other donors' samples. Each CDR3 is given with its conserved first and last residue.

TRBV4-3	TRBJ2-1	CASSQGTSGRALMNEQFF
TRBV10-3	TRBJ2-3	CAISEYRAADTQYF
TRBV11-2	TRBJ2-7	CASSLGIRAYEQYF
TRBV7-6	TRBJ2-2	CASSLRENTGELFF
TRBV27	TRBJ1-2	CASSLRTGDTF
TRBV7-2	TRBJ2-7	CASSPDRGWNEQYF
TRBV6-1	TRBJ2-1	CASSESLGASYNEQFF
TRBV27	TRBJ2-5	CASSLDRFQTQYF
TRBV7-9	TRBJ1-5	CASSLARQPQHF
TRBV29-1	TRBJ2-1	CSVEKRYNEQFF
TRBV4-2	TRBJ2-1	CASSQPSLAGGRNEQFF
TRBV9	TRBJ2-1	CASQVGPGWSSYNEQFF
TRBV7-9	TRBJ1-2	CASSPGVGNSNYGYTF
TRBV9	TRBJ1-4	CASSGGTAYEKLFF
TRBV27	TRBJ2-7	CASSKTSGTSYEQYF
TRBV18	TRBJ1-2	CASSPTANYGYTF
TRBV7-8	TRBJ1-2	CASSLNRANYGYTF
TRBV13	TRBJ2-2	CASSLGRRTGELFF
TRBV19	TRBJ1-1	CASRTGVVEDTEAFF
TRBV29-1	TRBJ1-2	CSVATSQVLNYGYTF
TRBV6-1	TRBJ2-2	CASSEALGVTGELFF
TRBV5-4	TRBJ2-5	CASSWKQETQYF
TRBV6-1	TRBJ2-7	CASTISYEQYF
TRBV7-8	TRBJ2-2	CASSLVSGANTGELFF
TRBV4-2	TRBJ2-1	CASSQIFQGGAREQFF
TRBV25-1	TRBJ2-2	CASSEPPSGVPKRELFF
TRBV10-3	TRBJ2-3	CAISESKRGAFGTQYF
TRBV13	TRBJ2-1	CASSFALSSYNEQFF
TRBV30	TRBJ2-2	CAWSVPGELFF
TRBV27	TRBJ2-7	CASSIKGGSASYEQYF
TRBV6-5	TRBJ2-7	CASSTLGAGEQYF
TRBV28	TRBJ2-7	CASSATSGSSYEQYF
TRBV4-1	.	CASSQEVYQGYEQYF
TRBV7-9	TRBJ2-7	CASTDGGGSWTSGSEEQYF
TRBV27	TRBJ1-1	CASSLFWHTEAFF
TRBV5-6	TRBJ2-7	CASSFGGKAYEQYF
TRBV6-4	TRBJ2-1	CASSDQGQGSRNEQFF
TRBV7-9	TRBJ2-3	CASTTLDTQYF
TRBV9	TRBJ2-1	CASSGLAGETYNEQFF
TRBV7-8	TRBJ1-1	CASRDPQGNTEAFF
TRBV6-1	TRBJ1-1	CALYENGGWAEAFF
TRBV28	TRBJ2-6	CASSFANVLTF
TRBV10-3	TRBJ2-1	CAIRTDTTYNEQFF
TRBV5-2	TRBJ2-1	CASNTNPLLNPLPSTGGLYNEQFF
TRBV7-8	TRBJ2-7	CASSPGTTQYF
TRBV5-8	TRBJ1-2	CASIGVYGYTF
TRBV7-9	TRBJ2-1	CASSSSETSYNEQFF
TRBV4-1	TRBJ1-5	CASGRSGLDNQPQHF
TRBV29-1	TRBJ1-2	CSVDDRVLGYTF
TRBV28	TRBJ2-2	CASSLYEPGTTDTGELFF
TRBV10-2	TRBJ2-5	CASRTSGTQETQYF